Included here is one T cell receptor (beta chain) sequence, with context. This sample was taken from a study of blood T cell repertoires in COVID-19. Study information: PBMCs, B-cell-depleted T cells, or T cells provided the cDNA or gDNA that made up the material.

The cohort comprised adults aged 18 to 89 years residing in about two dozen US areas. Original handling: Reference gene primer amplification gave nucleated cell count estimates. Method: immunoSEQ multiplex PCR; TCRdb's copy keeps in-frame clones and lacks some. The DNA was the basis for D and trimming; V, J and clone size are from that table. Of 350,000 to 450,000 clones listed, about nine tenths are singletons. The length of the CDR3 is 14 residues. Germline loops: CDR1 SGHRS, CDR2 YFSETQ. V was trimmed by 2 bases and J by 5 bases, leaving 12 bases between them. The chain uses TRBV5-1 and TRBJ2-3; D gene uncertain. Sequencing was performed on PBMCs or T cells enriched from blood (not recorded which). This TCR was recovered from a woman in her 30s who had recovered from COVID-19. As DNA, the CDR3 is TGCGCCAGCAGCTTACAGTTGGTGGGAGATACGCAGTATTTT. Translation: CASSLQLVGDTQYF.